This section outlines one T cell receptor beta chain sequence together with its context. Its antigen is not known. Stated treatment: oral pan-JAK inhibitor, 5-10 mg twice daily. RNA extraction and reverse transcription yielded cDNA as sequencing template. This table comes from immunoSEQ multiplex PCR, and its TCRdb copy is limited to in-frame clones, with some not included. The table has 65,000 to 75,000 clones, 29% seen once. This specimen comes from a study of CD8+ T cells in alopecia areata. The V end lost 4 bases, the J end lost 4 bases, and 16 bases lay between the germline ends. The CDR3 totals 14 residues. In germline, CDR1 is GTSNPN, CDR2 SVGIG (reference sequence). Findings of the study overall: Clonality was higher in lesional than normal scalp, especially in alopecia totalis/universalis. Scalp sequencing captures resident alphabeta T cells of normal skin too.

The chain links TRBV30 to TRBJ1-1, with D perhaps matching TRBD1 (5 bases). The sample consisted of CD8+ T cells sorted from blood, taken at week 4, from a patient treated with tofacitinib. The origin of this receptor is a human donor with alopecia areata. The CDR3 DNA reads TGTGCCTGGAAGTCCGGGGCGCAGGTCACTGAAGCTTTCTTT. Its translation is CAWKSGAQVTEAFF. The whole variable domain, filled in from reference TRBV30 and TRBJ1-1, reads SQTIHQWPATLVQPVGSPLSLECTVEGTSNPNLYWYRQAAGRGLQLLFYSVGIGQISSEVPQNLSASRPQDRQFILSSKKLLLSDSGFYLCAWKSGAQVTEAFFGQGTRLTVV.